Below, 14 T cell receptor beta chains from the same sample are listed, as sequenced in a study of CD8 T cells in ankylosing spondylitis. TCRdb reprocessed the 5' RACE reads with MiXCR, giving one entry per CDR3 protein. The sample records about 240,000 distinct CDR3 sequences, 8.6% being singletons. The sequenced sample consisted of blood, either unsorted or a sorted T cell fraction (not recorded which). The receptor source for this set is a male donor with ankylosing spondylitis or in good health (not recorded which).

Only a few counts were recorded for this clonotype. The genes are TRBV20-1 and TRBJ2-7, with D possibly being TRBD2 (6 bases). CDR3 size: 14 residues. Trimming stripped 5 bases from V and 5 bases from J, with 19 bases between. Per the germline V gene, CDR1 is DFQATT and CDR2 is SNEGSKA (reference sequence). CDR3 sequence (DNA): TGCAGTGCTCTTAGCGGACGTTCTAGACACGAGCAGTACTTC. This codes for CSALSGRSRHEQYF.

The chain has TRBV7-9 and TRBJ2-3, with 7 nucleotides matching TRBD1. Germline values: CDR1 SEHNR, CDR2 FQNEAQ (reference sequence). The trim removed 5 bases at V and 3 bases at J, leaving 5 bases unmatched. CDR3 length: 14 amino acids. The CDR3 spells CASSRKQGTDTQYF. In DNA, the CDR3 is TGTGCCAGCAGCCGGAAACAGGGGACAGATACGCAGTATTTT. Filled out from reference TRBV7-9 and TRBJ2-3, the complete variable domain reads DTGVSQNPRHKITKRGQNVTFRCDPISEHNRLYWYRQTLGQGPEFLTYFQNEAQLEKSRLLSDRFSAERPKGSFSTLEIQRTEQGDSAMYLCASSRKQGTDTQYFGPGTRLTVL.

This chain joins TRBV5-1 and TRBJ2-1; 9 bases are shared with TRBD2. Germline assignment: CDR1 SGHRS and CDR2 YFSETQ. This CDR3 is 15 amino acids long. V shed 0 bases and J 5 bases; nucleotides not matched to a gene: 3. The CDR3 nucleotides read TGCGCCAGCAGCTTGGATGGGACTAGCAACAATGAGCAGTTCTTC. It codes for CASSLDGTSNNEQFF.

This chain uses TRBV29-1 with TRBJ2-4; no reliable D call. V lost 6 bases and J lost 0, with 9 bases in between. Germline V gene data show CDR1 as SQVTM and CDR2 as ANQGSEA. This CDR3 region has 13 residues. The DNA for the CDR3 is TGCAGCGTGGCGACATTAGCCAAAAACATTCAGTACTTC. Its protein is CSVATLAKNIQYF. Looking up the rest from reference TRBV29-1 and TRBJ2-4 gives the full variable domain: SAVISQKPSRDICQRGTSLTIQCQVDSQVTMMFWYRQQPGQSLTLIATANQGSEATYESGFVIDKFPISRPNLTFSTLTVSNMSPEDSSIYLCSVATLAKNIQYFGAGTRLSVL.

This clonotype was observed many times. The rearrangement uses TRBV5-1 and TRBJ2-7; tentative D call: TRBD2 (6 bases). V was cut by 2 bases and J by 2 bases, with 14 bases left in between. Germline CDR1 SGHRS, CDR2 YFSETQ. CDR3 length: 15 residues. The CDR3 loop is CASSFYSGSTYEQYF. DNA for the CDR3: TGCGCCAGCAGCTTCTATTCCGGGAGCACCTACGAGCAGTACTTC.

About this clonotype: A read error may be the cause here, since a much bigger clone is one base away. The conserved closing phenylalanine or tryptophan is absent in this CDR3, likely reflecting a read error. In nucleotides, the CDR3 is TGTGCCAGCAGTCGCCATTTACAGGGGGTGGCGAACACCGGGGAGCTGTTTCTT. Its translation: CASSRHLQGVANTGELFL. This chain joins TRBV14 and TRBJ2-2; 8 bases match TRBD1. Germline assignment: CDR1 SGHDN and CDR2 FVKESK. This CDR3 comprises 18 residues. J lost 0 bases, V lost 6 bases, and 12 bases had no gene match.

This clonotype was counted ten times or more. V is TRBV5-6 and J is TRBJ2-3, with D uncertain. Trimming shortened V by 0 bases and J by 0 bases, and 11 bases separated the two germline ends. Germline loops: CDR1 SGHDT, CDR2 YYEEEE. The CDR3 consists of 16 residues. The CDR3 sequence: CASSLGSSSSTDTQYF. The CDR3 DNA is TGTGCCAGCAGCTTGGGAAGCAGTTCTAGCACAGATACGCAGTATTTT.

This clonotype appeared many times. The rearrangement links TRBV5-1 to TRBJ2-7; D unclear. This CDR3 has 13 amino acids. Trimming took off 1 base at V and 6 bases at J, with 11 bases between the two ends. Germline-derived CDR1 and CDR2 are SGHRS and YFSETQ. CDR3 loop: CASSLSRWGEQYF. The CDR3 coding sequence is TGCGCCAGCAGCTTGTCCAGGTGGGGCGAGCAGTACTTC.

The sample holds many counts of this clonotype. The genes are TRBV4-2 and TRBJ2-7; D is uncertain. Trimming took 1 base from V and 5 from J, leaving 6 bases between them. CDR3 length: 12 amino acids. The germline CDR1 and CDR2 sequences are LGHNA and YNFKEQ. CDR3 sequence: CASSQVAHEQYF. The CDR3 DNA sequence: TGTGCCAGCAGCCAAGTAGCCCACGAGCAGTACTTC.

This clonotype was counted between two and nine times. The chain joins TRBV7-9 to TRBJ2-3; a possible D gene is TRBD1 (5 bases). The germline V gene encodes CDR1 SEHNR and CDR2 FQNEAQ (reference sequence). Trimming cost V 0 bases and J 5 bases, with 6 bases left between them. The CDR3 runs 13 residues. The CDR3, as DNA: TGTGCCAGCAGCTTAGCAGGGGAAGATACGCAGTATTTT. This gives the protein CASSLAGEDTQYF.

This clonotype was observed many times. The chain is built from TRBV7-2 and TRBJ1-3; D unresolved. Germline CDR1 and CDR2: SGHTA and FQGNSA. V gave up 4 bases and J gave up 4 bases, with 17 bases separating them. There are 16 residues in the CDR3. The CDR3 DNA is TGTGCCAGCAGCTCAGCACCCCAAAGCTCGGGAAACACCATATATTTT. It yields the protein CASSSAPQSSGNTIYF.

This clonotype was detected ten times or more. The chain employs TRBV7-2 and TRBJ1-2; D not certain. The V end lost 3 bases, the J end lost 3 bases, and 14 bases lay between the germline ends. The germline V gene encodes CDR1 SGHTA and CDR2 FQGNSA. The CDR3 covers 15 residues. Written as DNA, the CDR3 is TGTGCCAGCAGCTTGGAGTCAGCCCCCCACTATGGCTACACCTTC. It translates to CASSLESAPHYGYTF.

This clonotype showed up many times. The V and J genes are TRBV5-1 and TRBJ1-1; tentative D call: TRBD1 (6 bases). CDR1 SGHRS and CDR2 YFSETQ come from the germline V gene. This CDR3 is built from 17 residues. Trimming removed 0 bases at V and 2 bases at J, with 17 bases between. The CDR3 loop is CASSLGPGGATNTEAFF. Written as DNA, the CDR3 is TGCGCCAGCAGCTTGGGGCCCGGGGGGGCGACTAACACTGAAGCTTTCTTT.

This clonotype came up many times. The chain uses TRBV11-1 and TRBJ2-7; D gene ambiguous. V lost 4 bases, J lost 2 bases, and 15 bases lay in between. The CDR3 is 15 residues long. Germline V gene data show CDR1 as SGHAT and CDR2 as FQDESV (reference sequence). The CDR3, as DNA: TGTGCCAGCAGCTCGAGGCTGGGTAGGCCCTACGAGCAGTACTTC. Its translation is CASSSRLGRPYEQYF.